Only a few counts were recorded for the clone carrying this T cell receptor beta chain. Its antigen remains unknown. These data belong to a study of human T cells and chemical hapten exposure. Study context: Skin of the upper inner arm, roughly 2 cm by roughly 2 cm, received 2% DPC for sensitization. Small differences in pooled library volume mainly drove the variation in TCR yields per sample. Study outcomes and limitations: Donors in the study had alopecia, meaning their immune response may differ from healthy people's.

Time point in this sample: patch test 2, 6 weeks after DPC sensitization. Specified treatment: therapeutic diphenylcyclopropenone sensitization with weekly scalp DPC. Researchers extracted total RNA from unfractionated whole blood. There are 16 residues in the CDR3. The V gene's germline CDR1 is DFQATT and CDR2 SNEGSKA (reference sequence). The germline V and J ends were trimmed by 2 bases and 0 bases, with 14 bases remaining between them. One entry per CDR3 protein, called by TCRdb with MiXCR from the RACE reads. Seen here are 95,000 or so distinct CDR3 sequences, over 10% observed once, and the top ten hold about 3%.

The TCR sequence derives from a woman in her 40s with alopecia areata. Some clones in this sample may be carry-over from other donors' samples. This chain connects TRBV20-1 to TRBJ1-3; D may be TRBD1 (5 bases). The sample in question was whole blood, obtained in connection with sensitization to the hapten diphenylcyclopropenone (DPC). CDR3 residues: CSARQGVKSSGNTIYF. DNA of the CDR3: TGCAGTGCTAGACAGGGCGTAAAGAGCTCTGGAAACACCATATATTTT.